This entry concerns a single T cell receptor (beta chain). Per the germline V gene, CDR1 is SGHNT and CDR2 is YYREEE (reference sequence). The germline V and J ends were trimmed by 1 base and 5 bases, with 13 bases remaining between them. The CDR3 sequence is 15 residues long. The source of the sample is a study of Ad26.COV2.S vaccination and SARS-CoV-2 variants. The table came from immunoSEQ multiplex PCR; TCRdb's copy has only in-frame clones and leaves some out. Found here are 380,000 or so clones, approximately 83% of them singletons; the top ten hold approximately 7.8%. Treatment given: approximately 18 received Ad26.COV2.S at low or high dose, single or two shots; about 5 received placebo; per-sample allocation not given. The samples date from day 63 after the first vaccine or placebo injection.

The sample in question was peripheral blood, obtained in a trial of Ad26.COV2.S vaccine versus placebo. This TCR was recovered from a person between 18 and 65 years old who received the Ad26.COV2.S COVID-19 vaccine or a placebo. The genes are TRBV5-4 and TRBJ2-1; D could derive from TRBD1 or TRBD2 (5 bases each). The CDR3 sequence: CASSLYGGLDNEQFF. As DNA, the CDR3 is TGTGCCAGCAGCTTGTATGGGGGTTTAGACAATGAGCAGTTCTTC.